This entry features one TCR beta chain sequence. Its recognized antigen is unknown. Qualities for individual bases were not recorded, and no much larger clone is one base off. The data originate from a study of blood T cell repertoires in COVID-19 (dated by TCRdb to 2018 to 2020). The study in broad terms: The collaborator samples originated in the United States, Italy and Spain and spanned the acute and convalescent phases of COVID-19. The material from the prospective study consisted of cDNA or gDNA derived from T cells, B-cell-depleted T cells, or PBMCs. Subjects who had been exposed to COVID-19, were actively infected with it, or had recovered from it provided the deeply sampled blood TCRbeta repertoires that made up the dataset. The repertoires were made available in a free public database intended to serve as a resource for research on the immune response to SARS-CoV-2. The samples were drawn from the first 160 participants of the ongoing ImmuneRACE study and from about 1,200 subjects provided by 6 global collaborators. A de-identified subject ID, COVID-19 status, age in years and sex were almost always included in the sample metadata. Where available, HLA class I and class II types were taken from metadata supplied by the sample provider and were not determined by assay-based typing.

Collaborating institutions collected whole blood in K2EDTA tubes following their own protocols. For TCRbeta analysis, collaborators shipped samples as frozen whole blood, isolated PBMCs, or DNA extracted from either of those sample types. General conclusions and limits of the study: How much clinical and demographic metadata was included differed by source and by participant, and the metadata was provided uncurated.

TCRbeta CDR3 regions were amplified from genomic DNA by means of the immunoSEQ Assay, a bias-controlled multiplex PCR. As for the authors' bioinformatics: Within the assay, amplification of reference gene primers was used to estimate how many nucleated cells each sample contained. To quantify the absolute abundance of each unique TCRbeta CDR3 rearrangement, sequence reads were collapsed and filtered. For each sample, productive Simpson clonality was calculated by taking the square root of Simpson's diversity index across productive rearrangements. The clones in this table, taken by TCRdb from immuneACCESS, are in-frame only. Not every clone is retained; where verified, under half of the shortfall comes from an unresolved V gene, and the cause of the rest is unknown. The DNA was the basis for D and trimming; V, J and clone size are from that table. For this sample there are roughly 220,000 clones; around 81% appear just once. The ten largest clones represent about 2.1% of the sample.

This receptor was taken from a woman aged 55 to 70 with acute or convalescent COVID-19. The sample taken for sequencing was peripheral blood.

The CDR3 is CASSNRDSNEQFF. The DNA sequence is given as TGTGCCAGCAGCAACCGGGACAGCAATGAGCAGTTCTTC. The V and J genes are TRBV7-9 and TRBJ2-1; the central 7 bases match TRBD1. There are 13 amino acids in the CDR3, from cysteine to phenylalanine inclusive. The only DNA kept is the CDR3, 39 bases in frame from the first base. Reading the germline V gene (reference sequence) gives CDR1 SEHNR and CDR2 FQNEAQ. Trimmed from V: 5 bases; trimmed from J: 6 bases; junction bases lacking a gene match: 4.